This T cell receptor beta chain was found in a study of CD4 T cells in relation to SARS-CoV-2 and coronaviruses. Study-wide context: Shared crossreactive spike epitopes were mapped to their HLA restriction.

Comment on this clone: Its antigen remains unidentified.

Study-level results: Samples before the pandemic and after infection were not matched within any donor. According to naive versus memory sequencing, detected responses are memory recall, not newly primed.

The repertoire was sequenced with immunoSEQ multiplex PCR; TCRdb's copy has only in-frame clones and lacks some. The sample records tens of thousands of clones, roughly 90% being singletons. This CDR3 spans 15 amino acids. V lost 5 bases, J lost 4 bases, and 6 bases stayed unmatched. CDR1 and CDR2 (germline): SGHAT, FQNNGV. The material sequenced was memory CD4+ T cells from PBMCs. The TCR originated in an adult with COVID-19. V is TRBV11-2 and J is TRBJ2-2, with 8 bases lining up with TRBD1. CDR3 protein: CASSPRQGFTGELFF. CDR3 bases: TGTGCCAGCAGCCCCCGACAGGGGTTCACCGGGGAGCTGTTTTTT.